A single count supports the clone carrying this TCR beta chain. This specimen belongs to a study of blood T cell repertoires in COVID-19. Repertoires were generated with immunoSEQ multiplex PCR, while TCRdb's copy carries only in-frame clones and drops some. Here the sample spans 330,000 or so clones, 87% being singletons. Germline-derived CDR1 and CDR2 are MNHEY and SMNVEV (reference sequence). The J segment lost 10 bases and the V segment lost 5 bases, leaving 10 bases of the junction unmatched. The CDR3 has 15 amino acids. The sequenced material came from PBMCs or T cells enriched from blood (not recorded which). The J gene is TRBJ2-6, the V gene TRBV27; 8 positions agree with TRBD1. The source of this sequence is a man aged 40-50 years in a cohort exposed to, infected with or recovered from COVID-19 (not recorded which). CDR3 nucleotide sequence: TGTGCCAGCAGTAACGGACAGGGACTTTCTAACGTCCTGACTTTC. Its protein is CASSNGQGLSNVLTF.